This T cell receptor beta chain derives from a study of control samples from healthy donors and cancer patients. The table came from immunoSEQ multiplex PCR; TCRdb's copy has only in-frame clones and leaves some out. There are more than 150,000 clones in the sample; approximately 90% occur only once, and less than 0.75% lies in the top ten. The TCR originated in a woman in her 30s in good health. The specimen sequenced was blood.

DNA of the CDR3: TGTGCCAGCAGACCTGGACAGGCGTTCTATGGCTACACCTTC. It specifies CASRPGQAFYGYTF. The V gene is TRBV4-2, the J gene TRBJ1-2; TRBD1 agrees at 7 bases. The length of the CDR3 is 14 residues. Per the germline V gene, CDR1 is LGHNA and CDR2 is YNFKEQ. V was clipped by 6 bases and J by 4 bases; unmatched bases: 8.